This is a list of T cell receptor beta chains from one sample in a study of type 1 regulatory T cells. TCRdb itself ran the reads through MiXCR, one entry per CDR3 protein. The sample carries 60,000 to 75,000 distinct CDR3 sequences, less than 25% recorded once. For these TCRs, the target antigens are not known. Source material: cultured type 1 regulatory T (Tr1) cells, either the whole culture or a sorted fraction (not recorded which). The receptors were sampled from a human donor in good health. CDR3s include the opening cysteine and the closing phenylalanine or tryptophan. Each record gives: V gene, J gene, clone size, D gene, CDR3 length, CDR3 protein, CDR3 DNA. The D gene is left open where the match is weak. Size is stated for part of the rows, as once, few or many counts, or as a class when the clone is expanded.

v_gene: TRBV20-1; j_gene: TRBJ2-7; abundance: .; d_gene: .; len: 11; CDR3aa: CSARAVNEQYF; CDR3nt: TGCAGTGCTAGAGCAGTAAACGAGCAGTACTTC
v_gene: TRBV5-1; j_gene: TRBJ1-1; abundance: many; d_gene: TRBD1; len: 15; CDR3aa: CASSQTGGASTEAFF; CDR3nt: TGCGCCAGCAGCCAAACAGGGGGCGCTTCTACTGAAGCTTTCTTT
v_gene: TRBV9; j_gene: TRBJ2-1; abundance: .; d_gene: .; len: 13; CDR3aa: CASGFQGGHEQFF; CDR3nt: TGTGCCAGCGGATTCCAGGGTGGTCATGAGCAGTTCTTC
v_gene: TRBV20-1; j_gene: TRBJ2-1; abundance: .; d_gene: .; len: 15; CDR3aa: CSAGGGGGRDNEQFF; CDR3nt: TGCAGTGCTGGGGGAGGGGGCGGAAGGGACAATGAGCAGTTCTTC
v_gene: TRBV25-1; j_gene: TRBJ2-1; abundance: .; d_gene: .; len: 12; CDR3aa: CASISEGDEQFF; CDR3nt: TGTGCCAGCATTAGCGAGGGCGATGAGCAGTTCTTC
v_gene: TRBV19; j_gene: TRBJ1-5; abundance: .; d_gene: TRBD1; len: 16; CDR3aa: CASNPRTGNSNQPQHF; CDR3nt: TGTGCCAGTAACCCCAGGACAGGTAATAGCAATCAGCCCCAGCATTTT
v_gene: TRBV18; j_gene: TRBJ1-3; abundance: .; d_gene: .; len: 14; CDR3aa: CASSPTRVRNTIYF; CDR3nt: TGTGCCAGCTCACCAACGCGGGTTAGAAACACCATATATTTT
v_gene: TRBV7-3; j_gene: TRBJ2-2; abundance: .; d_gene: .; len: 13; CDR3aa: CASSFEGTGELFF; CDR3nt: TGTGCCAGCAGCTTTGAAGGGACAGGGGAGCTGTTTTTT
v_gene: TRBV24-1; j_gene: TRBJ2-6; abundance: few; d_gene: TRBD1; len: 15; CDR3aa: CATSAGGYGANVLTF; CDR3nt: TGTGCCACCAGTGCAGGGGGCTATGGGGCCAACGTCCTGACTTTC
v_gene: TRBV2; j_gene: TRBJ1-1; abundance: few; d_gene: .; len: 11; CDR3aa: CASVENTEAFF; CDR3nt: TGTGCCAGCGTAGAGAACACTGAAGCTTTCTTT
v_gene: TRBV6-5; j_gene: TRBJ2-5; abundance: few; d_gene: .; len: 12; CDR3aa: CATITGTQTQYF; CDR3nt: TGTGCCACCATTACAGGGACGCAGACCCAGTACTTC
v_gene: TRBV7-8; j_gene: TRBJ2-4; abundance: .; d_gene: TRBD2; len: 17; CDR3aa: CASSARRTSARKNIQYF; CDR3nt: TGTGCCAGCAGCGCCCGACGGACTAGCGCACGCAAAAACATTCAGTACTTC
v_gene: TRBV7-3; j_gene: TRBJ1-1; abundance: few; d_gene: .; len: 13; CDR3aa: CASSEVQGSGAFF; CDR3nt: TGTGCCAGCAGCGAAGTCCAGGGTAGTGGAGCTTTCTTT
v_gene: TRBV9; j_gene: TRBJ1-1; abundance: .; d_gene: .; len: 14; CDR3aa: CASSAILSNTEAFF; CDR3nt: TGTGCCAGCAGCGCCATACTCTCGAACACTGAAGCTTTCTTT
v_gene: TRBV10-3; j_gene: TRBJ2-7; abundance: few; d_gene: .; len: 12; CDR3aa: CAISESGLEQYF; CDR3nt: TGTGCCATCAGTGAGTCGGGGCTCGAGCAGTACTTC
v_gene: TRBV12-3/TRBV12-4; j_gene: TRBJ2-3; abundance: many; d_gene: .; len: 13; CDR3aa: CASSLQLVATQYF; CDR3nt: TGTGCCAGCAGTTTACAACTCGTCGCTACGCAGTATTTT
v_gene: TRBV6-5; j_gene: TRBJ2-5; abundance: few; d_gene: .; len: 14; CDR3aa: CASSSGGRLETQYF; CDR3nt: TGTGCCAGCAGTTCAGGGGGGCGGTTGGAGACCCAGTACTTC
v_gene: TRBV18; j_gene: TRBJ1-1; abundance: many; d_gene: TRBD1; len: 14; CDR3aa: CASSPGTGGTEAFF; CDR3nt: TGTGCCAGCTCACCCGGGACAGGGGGCACTGAAGCTTTCTTT
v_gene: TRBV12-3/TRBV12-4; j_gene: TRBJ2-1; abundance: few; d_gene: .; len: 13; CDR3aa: CASRTGSYNEQFF; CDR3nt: TGTGCCAGCAGGACGGGTTCCTACAATGAGCAGTTCTTC
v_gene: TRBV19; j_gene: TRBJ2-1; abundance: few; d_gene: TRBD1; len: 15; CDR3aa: CASSTTGGWDNEQFF; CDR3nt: TGTGCCAGTAGTACAACAGGGGGTTGGGACAATGAGCAGTTCTTC
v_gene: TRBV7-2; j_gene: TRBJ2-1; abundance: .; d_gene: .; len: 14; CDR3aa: CASSSATGYNEQFF; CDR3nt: TGTGCCAGCAGCTCAGCTACTGGATACAATGAGCAGTTCTTC
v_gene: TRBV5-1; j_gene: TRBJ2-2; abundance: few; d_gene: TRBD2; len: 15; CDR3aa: CASSSGLAGRGELFF; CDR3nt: TGCGCCAGCAGCTCGGGACTAGCGGGAAGAGGGGAGCTGTTTTTT
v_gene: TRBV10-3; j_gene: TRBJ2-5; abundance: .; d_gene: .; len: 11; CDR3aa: CAISMQETQYF; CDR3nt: TGTGCCATCAGTATGCAAGAGACCCAGTACTTC
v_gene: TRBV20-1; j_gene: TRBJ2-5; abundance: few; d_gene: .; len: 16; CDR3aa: CSALPLQRVDQETQYF; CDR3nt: TGCAGTGCTTTGCCCCTCCAGCGGGTAGATCAAGAGACCCAGTACTTC
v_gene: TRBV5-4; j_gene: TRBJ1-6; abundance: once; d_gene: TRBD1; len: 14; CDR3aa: CASSPGQANSPLHF; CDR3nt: TGTGCCAGCAGCCCCGGACAGGCTAATTCACCCCTCCACTTT
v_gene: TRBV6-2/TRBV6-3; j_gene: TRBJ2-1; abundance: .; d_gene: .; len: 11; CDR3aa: CASGLGTQQFF; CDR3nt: TGTGCCAGCGGCCTCGGGACTCAGCAGTTCTTC
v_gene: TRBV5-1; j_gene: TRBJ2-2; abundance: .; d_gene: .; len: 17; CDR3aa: CASSLALGRTNTGELFF; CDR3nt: TGCGCCAGCAGCTTGGCGTTGGGCAGAACGAACACCGGGGAGCTGTTTTTT
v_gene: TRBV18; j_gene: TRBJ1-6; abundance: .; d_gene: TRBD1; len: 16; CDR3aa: CASSPQGASGNSPLHF; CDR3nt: TGTGCCAGCTCACCACAGGGGGCATCGGGAAATTCACCCCTCCACTTT
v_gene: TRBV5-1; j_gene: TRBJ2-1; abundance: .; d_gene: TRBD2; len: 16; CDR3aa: CASRLAGGPVDNEQFF; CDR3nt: TGCGCCAGCCGGCTAGCGGGAGGGCCGGTCGACAATGAGCAGTTCTTC
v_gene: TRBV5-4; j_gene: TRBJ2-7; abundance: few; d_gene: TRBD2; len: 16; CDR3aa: CASSLDLAGASYEQYF; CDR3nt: TGTGCCAGCAGCTTGGATTTAGCGGGAGCCTCCTACGAGCAGTACTTC
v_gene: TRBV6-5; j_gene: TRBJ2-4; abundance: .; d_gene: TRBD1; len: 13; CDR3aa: CASSLDRGQIQYF; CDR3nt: TGTGCCAGCAGTCTCGACAGGGGGCAAATTCAGTACTTC
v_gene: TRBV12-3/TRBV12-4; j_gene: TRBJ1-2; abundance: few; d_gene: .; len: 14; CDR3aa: CASTPTPEYYGYTF; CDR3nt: TGTGCCAGCACCCCAACTCCGGAGTACTATGGCTACACCTTC
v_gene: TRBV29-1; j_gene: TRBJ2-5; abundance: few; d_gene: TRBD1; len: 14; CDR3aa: CSVDPTGSRETQYF; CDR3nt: TGCAGCGTCGATCCGACAGGGAGTCGAGAGACCCAGTACTTC
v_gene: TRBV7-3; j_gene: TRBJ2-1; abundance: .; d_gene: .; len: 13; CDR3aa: CASSSPGLREQFF; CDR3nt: TGTGCCAGCAGCTCCCCTGGATTGAGGGAGCAGTTCTTC
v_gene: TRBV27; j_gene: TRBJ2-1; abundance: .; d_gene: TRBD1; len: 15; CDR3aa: CASSLRGQGYNEQFF; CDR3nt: TGTGCCAGCAGTTTAAGGGGACAGGGGTACAATGAGCAGTTCTTC
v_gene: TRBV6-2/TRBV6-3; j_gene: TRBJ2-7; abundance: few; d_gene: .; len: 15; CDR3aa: CASTDKGLQAHEQYF; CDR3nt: TGTGCCAGCACCGATAAGGGGCTCCAAGCCCACGAGCAGTACTTC
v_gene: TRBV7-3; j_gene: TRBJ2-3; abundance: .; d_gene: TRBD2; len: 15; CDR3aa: CASSWGGGSTDTQYF; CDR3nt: TGTGCCAGCAGTTGGGGGGGAGGATCAACAGATACGCAGTATTTT